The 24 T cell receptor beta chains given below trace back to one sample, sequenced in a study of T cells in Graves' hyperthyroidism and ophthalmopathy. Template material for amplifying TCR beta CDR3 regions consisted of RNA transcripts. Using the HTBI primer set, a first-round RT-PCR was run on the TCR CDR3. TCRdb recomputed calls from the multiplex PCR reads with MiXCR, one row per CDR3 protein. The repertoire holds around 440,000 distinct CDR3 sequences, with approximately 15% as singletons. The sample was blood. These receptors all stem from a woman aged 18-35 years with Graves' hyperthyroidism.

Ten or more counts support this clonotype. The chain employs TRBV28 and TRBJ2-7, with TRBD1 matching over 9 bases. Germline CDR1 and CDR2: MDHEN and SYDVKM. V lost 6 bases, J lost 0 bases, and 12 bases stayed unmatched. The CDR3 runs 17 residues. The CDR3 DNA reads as TGTGCCAGCAGCCCGGGACAGGGACCCCGTTTCTCCTACGAGCAGTACTTC. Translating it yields CASSPGQGPRFSYEQYF. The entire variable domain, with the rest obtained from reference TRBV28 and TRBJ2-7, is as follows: DVKVTQSSRYLVKRTGEKVFLECVQDMDHENMFWYRQDPGLGLRLIYFSYDVKMKEKGDIPEGYSVSREKKERFSLILESASTNQTSMYLCASSPGQGPRFSYEQYFGPGTRLTVT.

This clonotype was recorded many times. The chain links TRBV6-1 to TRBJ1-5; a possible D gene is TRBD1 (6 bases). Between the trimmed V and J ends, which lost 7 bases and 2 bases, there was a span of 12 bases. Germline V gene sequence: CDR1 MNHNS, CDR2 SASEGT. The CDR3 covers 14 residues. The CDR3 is CASTLGGGNQPQHF. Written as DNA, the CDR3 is TGTGCCAGCACCCTAGGGGGGGGCAATCAGCCCCAGCATTTT.

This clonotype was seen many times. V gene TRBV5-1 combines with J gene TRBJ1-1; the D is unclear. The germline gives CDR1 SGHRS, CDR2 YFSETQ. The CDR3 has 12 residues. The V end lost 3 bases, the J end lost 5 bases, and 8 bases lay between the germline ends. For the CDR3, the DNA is TGCGCCAGCAGCTCCCGGGAAACTGAAGCTTTCTTT. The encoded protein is CASSSRETEAFF.

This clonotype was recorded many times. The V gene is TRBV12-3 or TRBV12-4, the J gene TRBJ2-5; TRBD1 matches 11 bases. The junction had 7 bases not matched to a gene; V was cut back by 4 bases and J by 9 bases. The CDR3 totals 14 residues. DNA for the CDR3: TGTGCCAGCAGTTGGGACAGGGGGGGGGAGGCCCAGTACTTC. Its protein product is CASSWDRGGEAQYF.

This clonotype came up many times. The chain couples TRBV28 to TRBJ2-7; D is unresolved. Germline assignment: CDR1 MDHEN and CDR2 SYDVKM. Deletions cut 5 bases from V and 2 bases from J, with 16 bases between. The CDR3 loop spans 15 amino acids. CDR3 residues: CASSHEFGTTYEQYF. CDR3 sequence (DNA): TGTGCCAGCAGTCACGAGTTTGGCACTACCTACGAGCAGTACTTC.

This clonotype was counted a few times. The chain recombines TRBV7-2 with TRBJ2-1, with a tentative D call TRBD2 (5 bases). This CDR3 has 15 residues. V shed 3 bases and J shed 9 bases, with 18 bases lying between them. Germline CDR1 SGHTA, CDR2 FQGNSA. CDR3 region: CASSFPTTASIEQFF. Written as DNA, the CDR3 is TGTGCCAGCAGCTTCCCGACTACCGCTTCTATTGAGCAGTTCTTC.

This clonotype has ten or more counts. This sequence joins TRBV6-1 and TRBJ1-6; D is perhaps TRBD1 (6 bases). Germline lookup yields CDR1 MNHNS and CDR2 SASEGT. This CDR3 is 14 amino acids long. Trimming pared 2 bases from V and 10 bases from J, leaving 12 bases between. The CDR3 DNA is TGTGCCAGCAGTGAATGGCCAGGGGTATCACCCCTCCACTTT. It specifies CASSEWPGVSPLHF.

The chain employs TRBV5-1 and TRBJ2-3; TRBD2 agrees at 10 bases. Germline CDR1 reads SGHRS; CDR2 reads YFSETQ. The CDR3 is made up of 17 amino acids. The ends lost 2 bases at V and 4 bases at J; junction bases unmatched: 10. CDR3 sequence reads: CASSFRVAGGSPDTQYF. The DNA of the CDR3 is TGCGCCAGCAGCTTTAGGGTAGCGGGAGGTAGCCCAGATACGCAGTATTTT.

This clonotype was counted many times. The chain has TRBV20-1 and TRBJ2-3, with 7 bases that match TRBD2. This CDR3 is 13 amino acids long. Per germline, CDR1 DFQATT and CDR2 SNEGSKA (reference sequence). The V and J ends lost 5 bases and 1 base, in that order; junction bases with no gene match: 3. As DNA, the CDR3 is TGCAGTGCTTCCCTAGCGGGCACAGATACGCAGTATTTT. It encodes CSASLAGTDTQYF.

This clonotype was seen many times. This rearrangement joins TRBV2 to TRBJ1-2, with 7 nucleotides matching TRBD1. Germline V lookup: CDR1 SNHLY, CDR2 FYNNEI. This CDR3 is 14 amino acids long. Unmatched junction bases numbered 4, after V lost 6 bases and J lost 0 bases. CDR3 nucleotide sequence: TGTGCCAGCAGGACAGGGACATCTAACTATGGCTACACCTTC. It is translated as CASRTGTSNYGYTF.

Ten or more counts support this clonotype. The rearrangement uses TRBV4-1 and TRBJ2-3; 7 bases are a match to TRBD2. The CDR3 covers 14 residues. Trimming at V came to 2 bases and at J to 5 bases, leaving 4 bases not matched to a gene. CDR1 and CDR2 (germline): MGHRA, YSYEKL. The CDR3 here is CASSQSPGGDTQYF. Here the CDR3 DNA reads TGCGCCAGCAGCCAATCCCCGGGGGGAGATACGCAGTATTTT.

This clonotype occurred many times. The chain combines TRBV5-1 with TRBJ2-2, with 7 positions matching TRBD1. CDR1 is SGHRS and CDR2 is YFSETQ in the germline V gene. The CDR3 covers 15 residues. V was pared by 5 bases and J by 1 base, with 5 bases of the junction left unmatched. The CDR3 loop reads CASRFGQENTGELFF. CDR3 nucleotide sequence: TGCGCCAGCAGGTTTGGACAGGAGAACACCGGGGAGCTGTTTTTT.

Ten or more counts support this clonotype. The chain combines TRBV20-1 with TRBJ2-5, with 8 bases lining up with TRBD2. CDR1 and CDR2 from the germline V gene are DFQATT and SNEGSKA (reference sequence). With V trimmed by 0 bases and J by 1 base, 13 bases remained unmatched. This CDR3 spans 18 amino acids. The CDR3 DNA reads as TGCAGTGCTAGAGATTCCAGCGGGAGAGGGACGGGCCAAGAGACCCAGTACTTC. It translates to CSARDSSGRGTGQETQYF.

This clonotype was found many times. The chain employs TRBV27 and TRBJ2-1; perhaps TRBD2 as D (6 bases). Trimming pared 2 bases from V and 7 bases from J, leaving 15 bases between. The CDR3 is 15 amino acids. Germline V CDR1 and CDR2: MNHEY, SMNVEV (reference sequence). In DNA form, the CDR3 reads TGTGCCAGCAGTTTAATCGGAGGGGCTAGGAATGAGCAGTTCTTC. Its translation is CASSLIGGARNEQFF.

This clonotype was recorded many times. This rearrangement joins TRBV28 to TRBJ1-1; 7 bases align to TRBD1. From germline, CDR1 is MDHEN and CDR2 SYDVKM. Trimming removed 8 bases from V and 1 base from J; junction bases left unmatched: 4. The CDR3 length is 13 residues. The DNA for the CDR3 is TGTGCCAGCGGGGACAGACCGAACACTGAAGCTTTCTTT. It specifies CASGDRPNTEAFF.

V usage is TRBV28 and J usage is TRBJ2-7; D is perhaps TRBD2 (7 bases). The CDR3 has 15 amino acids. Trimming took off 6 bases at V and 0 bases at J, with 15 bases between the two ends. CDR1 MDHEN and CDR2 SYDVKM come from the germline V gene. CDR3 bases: TGTGCCAGCAGGGGAGTGGGGGGGGCCTCCTACGAGCAGTACTTC. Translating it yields CASRGVGGASYEQYF.

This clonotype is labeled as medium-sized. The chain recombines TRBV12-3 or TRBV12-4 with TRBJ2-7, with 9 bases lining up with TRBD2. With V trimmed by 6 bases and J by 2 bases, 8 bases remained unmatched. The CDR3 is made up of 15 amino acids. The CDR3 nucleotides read TGTGCCAGCAGCCCGGGACTAGCTATCGCCTACGAGCAGTACTTC. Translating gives CASSPGLAIAYEQYF.

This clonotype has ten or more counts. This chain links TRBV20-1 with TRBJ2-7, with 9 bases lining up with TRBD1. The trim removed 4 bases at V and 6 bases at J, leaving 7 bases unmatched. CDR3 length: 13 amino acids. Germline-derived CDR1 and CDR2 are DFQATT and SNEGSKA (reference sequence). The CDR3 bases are TGCAGTGCTACACCGGGACAGGGCGCCGAGCAGTACTTC. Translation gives CSATPGQGAEQYF.

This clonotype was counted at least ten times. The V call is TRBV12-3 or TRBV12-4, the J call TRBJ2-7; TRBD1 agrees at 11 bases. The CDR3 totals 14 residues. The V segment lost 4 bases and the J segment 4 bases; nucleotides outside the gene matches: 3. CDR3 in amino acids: CASSSGTGGYEQYF. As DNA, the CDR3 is TGTGCCAGCAGTTCCGGGACAGGGGGATACGAGCAGTACTTC.

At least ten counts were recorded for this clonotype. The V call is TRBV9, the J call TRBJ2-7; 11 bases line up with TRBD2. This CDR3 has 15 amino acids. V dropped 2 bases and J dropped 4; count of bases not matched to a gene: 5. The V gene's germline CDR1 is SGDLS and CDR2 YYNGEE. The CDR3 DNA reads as TGTGCCAGCAGCGTGGCACTAGCGGGAGATTACGAGCAGTACTTC. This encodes CASSVALAGDYEQYF.

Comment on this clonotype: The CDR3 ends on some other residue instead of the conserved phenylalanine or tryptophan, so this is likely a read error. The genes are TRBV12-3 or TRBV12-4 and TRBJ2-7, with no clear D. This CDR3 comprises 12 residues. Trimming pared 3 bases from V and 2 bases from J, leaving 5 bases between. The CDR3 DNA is TGTGCCAGCAGTTTCTGGACCTACGAGCAGTACCTC. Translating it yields CASSFWTYEQYL.

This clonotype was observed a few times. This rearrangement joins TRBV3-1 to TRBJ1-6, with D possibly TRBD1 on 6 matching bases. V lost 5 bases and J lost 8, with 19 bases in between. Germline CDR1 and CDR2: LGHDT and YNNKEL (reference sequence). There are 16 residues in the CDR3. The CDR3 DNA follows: TGTGCCAGCAGCAAGTCGCAGGGGAGGATAGATTCACCCCTCCACTTT. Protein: CASSKSQGRIDSPLHF.

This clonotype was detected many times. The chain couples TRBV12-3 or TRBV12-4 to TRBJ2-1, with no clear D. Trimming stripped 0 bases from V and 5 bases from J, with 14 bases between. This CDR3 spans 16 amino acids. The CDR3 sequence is CASSLAVSTDHNEQFF. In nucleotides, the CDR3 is TGTGCCAGCAGTTTAGCGGTCTCCACCGATCACAATGAGCAGTTCTTC.

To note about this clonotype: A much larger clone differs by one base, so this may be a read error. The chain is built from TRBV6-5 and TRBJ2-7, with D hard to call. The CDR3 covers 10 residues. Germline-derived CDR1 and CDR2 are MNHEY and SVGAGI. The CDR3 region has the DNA TGCGCCAGCAGTGACTCTGAGCAGTACTTC. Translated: CASSDSEQYF.